This is a list of T cell receptor beta chains from one sample in a study of cytomegalovirus exposure and HLA in healthy donors. The protocol was immunoSEQ multiplex PCR, while the TCRdb copy is restricted to in-frame clones and leaves out a portion. The sample yields 150,000 to 160,000 clones, less than 90% seen once. Sequencing was performed on PBMCs. These TCRs come from a man aged 18 to 30 in good health and CMV-seropositive. The CDR3 runs from the conserved cysteine through the conserved F or W. The D gene is left open where the match is weak.

J | V | D | CDR3 | DNA
TRBJ1-5 | TRBV18 | TRBD1 | CASSPGQGVGQPQHF | TGTGCCAGCTCACCAGGACAGGGGGTTGGTCAGCCCCAGCATTTT
TRBJ1-4 | TRBV4-3 | TRBD1 | CASSQDVGTGVEKLFF | TGCGCCAGCAGCCAAGATGTTGGGACAGGGGTTGAAAAACTGTTTTTT
TRBJ1-3 | TRBV18 | TRBD1 | CASSPGTGDGNTIYF | TGTGCCAGCTCACCCGGGACAGGGGACGGAAACACCATATATTTT
TRBJ1-3 | TRBV6-4 | TRBD1 | CASSFRDRAGNTIYF | TGTGCCAGCAGTTTCCGGGACAGGGCCGGAAACACCATATATTTT
TRBJ2-1 | TRBV7-3 | TRBD1 | CASSLIQGAEQFF | TGTGCCAGCAGCTTAATACAGGGGGCCGAGCAGTTCTTC
TRBJ2-2 | TRBV5-1 | TRBD2 | CASSFTGRTNTGELFF | TGCGCCAGCAGCTTTACCGGGAGGACGAACACCGGGGAGCTGTTTTTT
TRBJ1-1 | TRBV5-1 | . | CASSLTTGTANTEAFF | TGCGCCAGCAGTTTGACGACAGGCACAGCGAACACTGAAGCTTTCTTT
TRBJ2-7 | TRBV18 | TRBD1 | CASSPGQGASEQYF | TGTGCCAGCTCACCCGGACAGGGGGCGAGTGAGCAGTACTTC
TRBJ1-1 | TRBV19 | . | CAAGTPNTEAFF | TGTGCCGCCGGGACACCGAACACTGAAGCTTTCTTT
TRBJ2-2 | TRBV9 | TRBD1 | CASSGRGRHTGELFF | TGTGCCAGCAGCGGCAGGGGGCGTCACACCGGGGAGCTGTTTTTT
TRBJ2-7 | TRBV5-3 | TRBD1 | CASLGTEAYEQYF | TGTGCCAGCTTGGGGACAGAAGCCTACGAGCAGTACTTC
TRBJ1-5 | TRBV27 | TRBD1 | CASSSRGVGNQPQHF | TGTGCCAGCAGTTCCAGGGGGGTCGGCAATCAGCCCCAGCATTTT
TRBJ1-2 | TRBV11-2 | . | CASSFSRTANYGYTF | TGTGCCAGCAGCTTTTCGAGGACAGCGAACTATGGCTACACCTTC